Described below is a single T cell receptor (beta chain) sequence and its context. Its antigen is unknown. TCRdb redid the calling of the multiplex PCR reads with MiXCR, one entry per CDR3 protein. Here the sample spans approximately 140,000 distinct CDR3 sequences, over 25% being singletons. This CDR3 comprises 15 residues. Trimming took off 5 bases at V and 4 bases at J, with 14 bases between the two ends. Germline V CDR1 and CDR2: SGHAT, FQNNGV. The data are from a study of breast tumors, draining lymph nodes, adjacent tissues. Breast cancer patients provided tissue from their axillary draining lymph nodes. Points from the study as a whole: Luminal-like breast cancer showed significantly greater tumor-nontumor repertoire similarity than basal-like breast cancer did. Tumors had less TCR diversity than lymph nodes, more than nontumor tissue.

The gene calls are TRBV11-2 and TRBJ2-2; no clear D. The receptor was derived from a female donor with breast cancer. Some clones in this sample may be carry-over from other donors' samples. The sample comprised axillary lymph node tissue. The CDR3 nucleotides read TGTGCCAGCAGCCCCCTCATCGGTACCACCGGGGAGCTGTTTTTT. Translated, it gives CASSPLIGTTGELFF.